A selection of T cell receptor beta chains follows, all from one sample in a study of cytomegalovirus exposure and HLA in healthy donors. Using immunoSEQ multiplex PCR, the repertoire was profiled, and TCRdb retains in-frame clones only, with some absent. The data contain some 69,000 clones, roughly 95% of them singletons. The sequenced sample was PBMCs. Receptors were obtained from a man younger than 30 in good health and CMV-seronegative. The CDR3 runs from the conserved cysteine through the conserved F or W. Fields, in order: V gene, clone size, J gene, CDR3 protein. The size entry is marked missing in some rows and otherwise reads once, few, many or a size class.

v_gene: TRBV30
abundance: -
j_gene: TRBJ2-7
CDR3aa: CAWSVGGDYEQYF

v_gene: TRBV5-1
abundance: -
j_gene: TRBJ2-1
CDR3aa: CASSSQLAGGNEQFF

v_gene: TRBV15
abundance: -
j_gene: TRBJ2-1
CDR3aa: CATSREHLGGSRDEQFF

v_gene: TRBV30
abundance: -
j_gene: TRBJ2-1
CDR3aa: CAWSVGGVLYNEQFF

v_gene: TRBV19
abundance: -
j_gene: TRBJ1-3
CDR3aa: CASSPGSTGNTIYF

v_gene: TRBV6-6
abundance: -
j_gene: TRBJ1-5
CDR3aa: CASRARRSSNQPQHF

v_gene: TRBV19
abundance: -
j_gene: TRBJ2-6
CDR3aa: CASSDSLRFSGANVLTF

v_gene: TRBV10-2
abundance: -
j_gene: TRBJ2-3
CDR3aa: CASSESSPFSSTDTQYF

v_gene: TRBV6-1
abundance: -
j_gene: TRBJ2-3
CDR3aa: CASSDRASGRASTDTQYF

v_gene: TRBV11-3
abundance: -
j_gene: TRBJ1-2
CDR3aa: CASSLTATNYGYTF

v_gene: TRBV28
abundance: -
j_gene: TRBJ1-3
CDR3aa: CASRPDMLSGNTIYF

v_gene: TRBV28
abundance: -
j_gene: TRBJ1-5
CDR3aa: CASIRRLWDQPQHF

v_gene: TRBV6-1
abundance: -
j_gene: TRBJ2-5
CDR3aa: CASSAPGRAQETQYF

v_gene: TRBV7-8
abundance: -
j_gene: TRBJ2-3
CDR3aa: CASSLEGGSGDTQYF

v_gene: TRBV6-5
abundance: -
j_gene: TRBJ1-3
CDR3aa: CASSLGHLSSGNTIYF

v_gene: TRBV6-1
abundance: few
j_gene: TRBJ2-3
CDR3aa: CASSEESGRGRDTQYF

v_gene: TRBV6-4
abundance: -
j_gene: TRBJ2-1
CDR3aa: CASSGATSGDYNEQFF

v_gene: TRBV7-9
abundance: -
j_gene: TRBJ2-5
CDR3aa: CASSEPGQGAETQYF

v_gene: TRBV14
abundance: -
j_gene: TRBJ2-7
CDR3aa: CASSQDLGRNYEQYF

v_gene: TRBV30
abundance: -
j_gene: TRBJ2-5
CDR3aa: CAWTGQTMETQYF

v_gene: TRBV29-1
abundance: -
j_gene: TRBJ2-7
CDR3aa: CSVLLLAGDYEQYF

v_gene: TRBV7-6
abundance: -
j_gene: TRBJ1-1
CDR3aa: CASSLISGQPSFYGTEAFF

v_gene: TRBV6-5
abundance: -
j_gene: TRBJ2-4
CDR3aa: CASSSTSARPKNIQYF

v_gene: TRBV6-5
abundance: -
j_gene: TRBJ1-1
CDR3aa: CASIRDRETNTEAFF

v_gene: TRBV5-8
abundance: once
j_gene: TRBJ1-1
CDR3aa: CASSLGDRVDTEAFF

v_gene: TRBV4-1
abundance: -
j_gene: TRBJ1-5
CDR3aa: CASSQDRVTKPQHF

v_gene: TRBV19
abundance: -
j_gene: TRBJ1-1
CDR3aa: CASRRQYMNTEAFF

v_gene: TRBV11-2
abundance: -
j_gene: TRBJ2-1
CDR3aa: CASSPVAIGEQFF

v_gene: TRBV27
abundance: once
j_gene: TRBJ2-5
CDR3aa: CASSALGQGTQETQYF

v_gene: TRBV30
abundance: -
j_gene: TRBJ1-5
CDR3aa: CAWSVPLWSQHSNQPQHF

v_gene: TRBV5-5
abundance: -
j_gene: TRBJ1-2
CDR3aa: CASMLGTSGYTF

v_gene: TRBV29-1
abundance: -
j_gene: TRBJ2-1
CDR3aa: CSVEAGVYHNEQFF

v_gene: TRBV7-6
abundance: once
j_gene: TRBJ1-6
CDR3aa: CASSLDRYNSPLHF

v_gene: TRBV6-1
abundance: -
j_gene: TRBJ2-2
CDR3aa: CASVRDRGGTGELFF

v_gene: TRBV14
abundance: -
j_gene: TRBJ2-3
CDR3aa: CASSQGRQPSSTDTQYF

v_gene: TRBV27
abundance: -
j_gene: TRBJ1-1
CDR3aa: CASSYRQGPTEAFF

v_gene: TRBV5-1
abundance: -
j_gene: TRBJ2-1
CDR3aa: CASSLEAGVGNEQFF

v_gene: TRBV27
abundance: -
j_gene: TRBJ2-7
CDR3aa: CASSPRDRDYEQYF

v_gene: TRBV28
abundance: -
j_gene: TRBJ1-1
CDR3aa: CAVLQELKTEAFF

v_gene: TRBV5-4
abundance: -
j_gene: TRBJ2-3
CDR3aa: CASSSTASTDTQYF

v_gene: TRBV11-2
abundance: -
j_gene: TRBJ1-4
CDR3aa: CASSPRILSGNPNEKLFF

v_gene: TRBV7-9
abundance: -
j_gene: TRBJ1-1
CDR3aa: CASSPRGQGGTEAFF

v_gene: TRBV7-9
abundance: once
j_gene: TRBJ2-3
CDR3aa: CASSLQRLSGGGITDTQYF

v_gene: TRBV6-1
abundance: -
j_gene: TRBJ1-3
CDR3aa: CASSGRAFSGNTIYF

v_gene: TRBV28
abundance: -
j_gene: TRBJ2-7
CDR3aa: CASRGAGDIYEQYF

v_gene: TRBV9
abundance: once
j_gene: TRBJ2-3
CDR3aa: CASSVEQGAGTDTQYF

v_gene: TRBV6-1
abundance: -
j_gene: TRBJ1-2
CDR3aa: CASSELDYGYTF

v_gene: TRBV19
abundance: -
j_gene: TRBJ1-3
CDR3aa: CASRSIGGDGNTIYF

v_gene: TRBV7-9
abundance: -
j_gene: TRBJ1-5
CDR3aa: CASSLGGGGNQPQHF

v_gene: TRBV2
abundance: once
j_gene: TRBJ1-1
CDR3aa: CASRGEASSRGAFF

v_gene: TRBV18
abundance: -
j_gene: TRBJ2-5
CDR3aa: CASSPASGTQETQYF

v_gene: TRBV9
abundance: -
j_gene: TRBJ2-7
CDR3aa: CASSVPYEGQYF

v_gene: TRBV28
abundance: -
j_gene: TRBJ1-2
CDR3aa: CASSPQGNYGYTF

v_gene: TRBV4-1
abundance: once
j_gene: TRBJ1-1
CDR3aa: CASSQRTGLLNTEAFF

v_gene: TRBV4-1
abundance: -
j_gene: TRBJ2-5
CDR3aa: CASSPGDQETQYF